This is a list of T cell receptor beta chains from one sample in a study of cytomegalovirus exposure and HLA in healthy donors. Produced via immunoSEQ multiplex PCR; TCRdb's table is partial and in-frame only. There are tens of thousands of clones in the sample; 65% to 85% occur only once, and roughly 2% lies in the top ten. The sequencing sample was made of PBMCs. The origin of the receptors is a man between 18 and 29 years old in good health and CMV-seronegative. CDR3s include the opening cysteine and the closing phenylalanine or tryptophan. D genes are given only for firm matches. Clone size is not always given. Where it is, it says once, few, many or a class for expanded clones.

TRBJ2-3 | . | TRBV7-2 | . | TGTGCCAGCAGCGTTAGCCCCACCCCAGATACGCAGTATTTT | CASSVSPTPDTQYF
TRBJ2-7 | . | TRBV4-1 | TRBD1 | TGCGCCAGCAGCCAAGCCTCGGGACAGACCTACGAGCAGTACTTC | CASSQASGQTYEQYF
TRBJ1-2 | . | TRBV10-2 | . | TGCGCCAGCAGTGAAATGAGTGGGGACACGATCTACACCTTC | CASSEMSGDTIYTF
TRBJ2-1 | . | TRBV10-2 | TRBD2 | TGCGCCAGCAGCTCAGACAGGACTAGCGGGAGGGAGCAGTTCTTC | CASSSDRTSGREQFF
TRBJ1-1 | . | TRBV9 | . | TGTGCCAGCAGCGTAGGACTTCGGGAGATTGGGGACACTGAAGCTTTCTTT | CASSVGLREIGDTEAFF
TRBJ2-7 | once | TRBV5-1 | . | TGCGCCAGCAGCTTGGGGGCCCGATCCTACGAGCAGTACTTC | CASSLGARSYEQYF
TRBJ2-7 | . | TRBV5-1 | . | TGCGCCAGCAGCTTTTCAGGGAATCCTTCCTACGAGCAGTACTTC | CASSFSGNPSYEQYF
TRBJ1-2 | . | TRBV10-2 | . | TGCGCCAGCAGTGAAAACACGAACGTCGGCTACACCTTC | CASSENTNVGYTF
TRBJ2-1 | few | TRBV18 | . | TGTGCCAGCTCGCAGCGAGTGTCTGGCTACAATGAGCAGTTCTTC | CASSQRVSGYNEQFF
TRBJ2-1 | . | TRBV5-4 | TRBD2 | TGTGCCAGCAGCACTGCCGGGACTAGCTTTTTCTTC | CASSTAGTSFFF
TRBJ2-1 | . | TRBV14 | TRBD1 | TGTGCCAGCAGCTGGGGACAGGGATCCTACAATGAGCAGTTCTTC | CASSWGQGSYNEQFF
TRBJ2-3 | few | TRBV9 | TRBD1 | TGTGCCAGCAGCGGAAAGACAGGGACAGATACGCAGTATTTT | CASSGKTGTDTQYF